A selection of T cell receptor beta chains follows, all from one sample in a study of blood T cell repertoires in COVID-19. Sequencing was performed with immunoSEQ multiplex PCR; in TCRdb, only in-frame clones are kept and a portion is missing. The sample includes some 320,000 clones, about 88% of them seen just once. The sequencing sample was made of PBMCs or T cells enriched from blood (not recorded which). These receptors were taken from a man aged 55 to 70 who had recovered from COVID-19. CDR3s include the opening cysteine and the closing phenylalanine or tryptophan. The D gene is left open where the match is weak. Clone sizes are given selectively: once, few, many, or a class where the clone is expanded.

CASSDPSEPEAFF | TGTGCCAGCAGCGATCCCTCGGAGCCTGAAGCTTTCTTT | TRBJ1-1 | few | NA | TRBV7-9
CASSPRFPQWGGQETQYF | TGTGCCAGTAGTCCTAGATTCCCTCAGTGGGGAGGCCAAGAGACCCAGTACTTC | TRBJ2-5 | NA | NA | TRBV19
CASSIGGLMNTEAFF | TGTGCCAGTAGTATAGGAGGTCTTATGAACACTGAAGCTTTCTTT | TRBJ1-1 | NA | NA | TRBV19
CASSWMDRRPYEQYF | TGTGCCAGCAGCTGGATGGACAGGAGACCCTACGAGCAGTACTTC | TRBJ2-7 | once | TRBD1 | TRBV5-4
CATSRDGQGVTEAFF | TGTGCCACCAGCAGAGATGGTCAGGGGGTAACTGAAGCTTTCTTT | TRBJ1-1 | NA | TRBD1 | TRBV15
CASRGLRGGNTIYF | TGTGCCAGCAGGGGACTGCGTGGGGGAAACACCATATATTTT | TRBJ1-3 | NA | NA | TRBV2
CASSVDTGVTYNEQFF | TGTGCCAGCAGCGTAGACACGGGAGTGACCTACAATGAGCAGTTCTTC | TRBJ2-1 | NA | NA | TRBV9
CASSDSPVNTGELFF | TGTGCCAGCAGCGACTCCCCCGTTAACACCGGGGAGCTGTTTTTT | TRBJ2-2 | NA | NA | TRBV11-2
CATQQGAGEKLFF | TGTGCCACTCAACAGGGGGCCGGTGAAAAACTGTTTTTT | TRBJ1-4 | NA | TRBD1 | TRBV7-9
CSVRDGENYGYTF | TGCAGCGTGCGGGACGGAGAAAACTATGGCTACACCTTC | TRBJ1-2 | NA | NA | TRBV29-1
CATSDRGYGRRASGSYEQFF | TGTGCCACCAGTGACCGAGGGTACGGTCGGCGGGCTAGCGGGAGCTATGAGCAGTTCTTC | TRBJ2-1 | once | TRBD2 | TRBV24-1
CASSIARGLATEAFF | TGTGCCAGTAGTATCGCCAGGGGGCTGGCCACTGAAGCTTTCTTT | TRBJ1-1 | NA | TRBD1 | TRBV19
CASSLAIQGEAFF | TGCGCCAGCAGCCTGGCGATCCAGGGTGAAGCTTTCTTT | TRBJ1-1 | NA | NA | TRBV5-1
CASSLGGRGTEAFF | TGTGCCAGCAGCTTAGGGGGGCGGGGCACTGAAGCTTTCTTT | TRBJ1-1 | NA | NA | TRBV13
CASSEAPGAYSNQPQHF | TGTGCCAGCAGTGAAGCGCCAGGGGCTTATAGCAATCAGCCCCAGCATTTT | TRBJ1-5 | NA | NA | TRBV6-1
CASSGTEDVGWTEAFF | TGTGCCAGCAGCGGGACAGAGGATGTTGGTTGGACTGAAGCTTTCTTT | TRBJ1-1 | NA | TRBD1 | TRBV5-4
CASSGQGITEAFF | TGTGCCAGCAGCGGACAGGGGATCACTGAAGCTTTCTTT | TRBJ1-1 | NA | TRBD1 | TRBV6-5
CASKLRQGSNEKLFF | TGTGCCAGCAAACTCCGACAGGGTTCTAATGAAAAACTGTTTTTT | TRBJ1-4 | NA | TRBD1 | TRBV6-5
CASSGIDSFTGNTIYF | TGTGCCAGTAGTGGAATCGACAGCTTCACTGGAAACACCATATATTTT | TRBJ1-3 | NA | NA | TRBV19